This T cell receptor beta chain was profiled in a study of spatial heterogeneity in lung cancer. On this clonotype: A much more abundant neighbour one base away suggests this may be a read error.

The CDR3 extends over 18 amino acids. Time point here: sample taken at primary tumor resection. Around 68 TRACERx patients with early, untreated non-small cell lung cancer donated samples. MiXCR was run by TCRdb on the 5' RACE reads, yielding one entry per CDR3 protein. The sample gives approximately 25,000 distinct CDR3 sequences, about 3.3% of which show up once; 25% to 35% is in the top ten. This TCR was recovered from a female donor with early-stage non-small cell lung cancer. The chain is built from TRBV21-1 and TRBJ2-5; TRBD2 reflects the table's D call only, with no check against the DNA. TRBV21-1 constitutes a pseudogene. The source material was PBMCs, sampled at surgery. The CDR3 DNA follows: TGTGCCAGCAGGAAAGCGCTGTTACTAGCGGGAATTCAAGAGACCCAGTACTTC. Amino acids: CASRKALLLAGIQETQYF.